This T cell receptor (beta chain) comes out of a study of blood T cell repertoires in COVID-19. V was trimmed by 4 bases and J by 5 bases, leaving 14 bases between them. Germline CDR1 reads MDHEN; CDR2 reads SYDVKM. The length of the CDR3 is 15 residues. The assay was immunoSEQ multiplex PCR, and TCRdb's table has in-frame clones only and misses some. This sample carries more than 300,000 clones, approximately 88% of them seen once, and the ten largest clones take roughly 6.5%. The receptor was derived from a man aged 18 to 29 who had recovered from COVID-19. V usage is TRBV28 and J usage is TRBJ1-4; unclear D gene. The sample was peripheral blood. CDR3 region: CASSSTGAGNEKLFF. In nucleotides, the CDR3 is TGTGCCAGCAGTTCCACGGGTGCGGGGAATGAAAAACTGTTTTTT.